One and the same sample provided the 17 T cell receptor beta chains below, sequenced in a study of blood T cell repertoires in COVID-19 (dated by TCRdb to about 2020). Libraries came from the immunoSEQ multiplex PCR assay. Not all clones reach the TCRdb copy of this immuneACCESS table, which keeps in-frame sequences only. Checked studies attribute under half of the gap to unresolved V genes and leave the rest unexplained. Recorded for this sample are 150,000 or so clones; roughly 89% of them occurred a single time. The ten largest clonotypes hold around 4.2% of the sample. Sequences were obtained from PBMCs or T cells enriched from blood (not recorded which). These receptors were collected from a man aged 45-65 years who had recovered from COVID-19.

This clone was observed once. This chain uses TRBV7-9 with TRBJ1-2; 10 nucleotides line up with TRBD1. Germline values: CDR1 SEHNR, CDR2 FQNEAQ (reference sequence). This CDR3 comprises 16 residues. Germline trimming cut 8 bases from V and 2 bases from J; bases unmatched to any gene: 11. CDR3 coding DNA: TGTGCCAGCGGCAACACCGGGACAGGGGAGAACTATGGCTACACCTTC. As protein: CASGNTGTGENYGYTF.

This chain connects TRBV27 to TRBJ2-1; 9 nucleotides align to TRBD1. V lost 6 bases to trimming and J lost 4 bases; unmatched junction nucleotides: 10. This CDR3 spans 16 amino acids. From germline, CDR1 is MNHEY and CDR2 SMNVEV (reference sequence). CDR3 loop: CASSHRGQGRYNEQFF. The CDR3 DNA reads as TGTGCCAGCAGCCACCGCGGACAGGGGAGGTACAATGAGCAGTTCTTC.

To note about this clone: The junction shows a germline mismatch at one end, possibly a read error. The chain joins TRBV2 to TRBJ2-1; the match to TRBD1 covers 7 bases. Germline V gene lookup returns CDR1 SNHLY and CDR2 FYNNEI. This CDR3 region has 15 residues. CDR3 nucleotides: TGTGCCAGCAGGGGATACAGGGGCTCCCACAATGAGCAGTTCTTC. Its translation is CASRGYRGSHNEQFF.

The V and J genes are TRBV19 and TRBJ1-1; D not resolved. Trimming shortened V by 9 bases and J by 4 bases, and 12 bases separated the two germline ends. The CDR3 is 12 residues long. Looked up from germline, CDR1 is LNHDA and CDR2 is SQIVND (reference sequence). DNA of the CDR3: TGTGCCAGCCCCTCTGACACCACTGAAGCTTTCTTT. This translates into CASPSDTTEAFF.

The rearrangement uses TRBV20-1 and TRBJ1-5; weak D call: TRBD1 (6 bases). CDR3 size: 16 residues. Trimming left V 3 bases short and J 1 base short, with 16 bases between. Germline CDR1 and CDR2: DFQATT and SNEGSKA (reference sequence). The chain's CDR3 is CSASKQGGKSNQPQHF. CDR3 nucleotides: TGCAGTGCTAGTAAACAGGGTGGTAAGAGCAATCAGCCCCAGCATTTT.

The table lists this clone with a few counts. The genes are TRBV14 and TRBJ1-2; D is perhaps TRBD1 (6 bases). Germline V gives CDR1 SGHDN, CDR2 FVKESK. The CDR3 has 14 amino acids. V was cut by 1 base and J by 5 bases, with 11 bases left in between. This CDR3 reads CASSQAGVEYGYTF. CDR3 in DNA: TGTGCCAGCAGCCAAGCAGGGGTGGAGTATGGCTACACCTTC.

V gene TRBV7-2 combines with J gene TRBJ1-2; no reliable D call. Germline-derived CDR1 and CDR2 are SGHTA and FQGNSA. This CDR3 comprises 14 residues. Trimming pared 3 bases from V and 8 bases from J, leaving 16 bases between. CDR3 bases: TGTGCCAGCAGCTTGGACCTAGCGTTTGGGGGCTACACCTTC. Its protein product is CASSLDLAFGGYTF. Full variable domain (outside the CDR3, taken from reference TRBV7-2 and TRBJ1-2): GAGVSQSPSNKVTEKGKDVELRCDPISGHTALYWYRQSLGQGLEFLIYFQGNSAPDKSGLPSDRFSAERTGGSVSTLTIQRTQQEDSAVYLCASSLDLAFGGYTFGSGTRLTVV.

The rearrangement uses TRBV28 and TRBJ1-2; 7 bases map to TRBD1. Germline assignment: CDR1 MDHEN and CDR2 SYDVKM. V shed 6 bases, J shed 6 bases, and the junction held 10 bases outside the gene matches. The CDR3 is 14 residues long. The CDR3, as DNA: TGTGCCAGCAGAATCCCGGGACAGAGAAATGGCTACACCTTC. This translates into CASRIPGQRNGYTF.

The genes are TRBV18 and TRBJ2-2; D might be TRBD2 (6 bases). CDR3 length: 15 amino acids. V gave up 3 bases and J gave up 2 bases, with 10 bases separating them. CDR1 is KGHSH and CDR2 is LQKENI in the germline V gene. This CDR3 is CASSPGDFNTGELFF. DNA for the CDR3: TGTGCCAGCTCACCGGGGGACTTTAACACCGGGGAGCTGTTTTTT.

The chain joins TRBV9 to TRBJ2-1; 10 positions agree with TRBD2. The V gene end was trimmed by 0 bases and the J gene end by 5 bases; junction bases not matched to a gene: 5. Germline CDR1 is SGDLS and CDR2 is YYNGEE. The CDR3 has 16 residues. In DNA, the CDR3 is TGTGCCAGCAGCGTAGTCACTAGCGGGGTACACAATGAGCAGTTCTTC. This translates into CASSVVTSGVHNEQFF.

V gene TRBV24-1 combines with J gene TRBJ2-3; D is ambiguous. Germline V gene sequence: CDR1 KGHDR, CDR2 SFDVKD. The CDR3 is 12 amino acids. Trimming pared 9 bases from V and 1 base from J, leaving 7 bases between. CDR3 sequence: CATSVGTDTQYF. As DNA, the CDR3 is TGTGCCACCTCGGTTGGCACAGATACGCAGTATTTT.

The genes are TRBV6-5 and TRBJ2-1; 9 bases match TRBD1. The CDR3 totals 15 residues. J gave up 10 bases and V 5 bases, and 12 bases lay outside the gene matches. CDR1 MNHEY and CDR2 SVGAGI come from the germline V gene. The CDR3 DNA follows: TGTGCCAGCAGTACTTTCATGGACAGGGGCGCCGAGCAGTTCTTC. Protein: CASSTFMDRGAEQFF.

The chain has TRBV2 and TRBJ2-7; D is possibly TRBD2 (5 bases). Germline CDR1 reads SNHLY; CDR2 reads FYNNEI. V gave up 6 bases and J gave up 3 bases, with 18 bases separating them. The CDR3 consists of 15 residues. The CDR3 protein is CASRMGASSSYEQYF. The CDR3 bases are TGTGCCAGCAGAATGGGAGCGTCTAGTAGCTACGAGCAGTACTTC.

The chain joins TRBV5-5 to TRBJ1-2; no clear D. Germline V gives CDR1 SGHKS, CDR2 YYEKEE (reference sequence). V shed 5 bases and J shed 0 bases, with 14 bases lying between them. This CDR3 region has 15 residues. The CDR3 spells CASRPGLEANYGYTF. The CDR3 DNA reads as TGTGCCAGCAGACCTGGACTGGAAGCTAACTATGGCTACACCTTC.

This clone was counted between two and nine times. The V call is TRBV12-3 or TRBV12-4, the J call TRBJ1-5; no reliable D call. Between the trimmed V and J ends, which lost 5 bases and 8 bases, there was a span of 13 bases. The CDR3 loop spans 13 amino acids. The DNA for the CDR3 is TGTGCCAGCAGTCCCCAATTGGTAGAGCCCCAGCATTTT. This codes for CASSPQLVEPQHF.

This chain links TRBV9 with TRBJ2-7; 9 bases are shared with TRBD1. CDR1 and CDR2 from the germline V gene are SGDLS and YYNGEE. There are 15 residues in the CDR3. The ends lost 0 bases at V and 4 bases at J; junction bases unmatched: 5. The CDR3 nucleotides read TGTGCCAGCAGCGTAGCACCGGGACAGGGATACGAGCAGTACTTC. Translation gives CASSVAPGQGYEQYF.

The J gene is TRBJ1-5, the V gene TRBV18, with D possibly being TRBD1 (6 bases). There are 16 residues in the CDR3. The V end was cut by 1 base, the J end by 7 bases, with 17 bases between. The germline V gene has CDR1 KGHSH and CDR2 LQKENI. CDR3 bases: TGTGCCAGCTCACCACGGGTCAGGGGAGAAGGACAGCCCCAGCATTTT. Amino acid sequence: CASSPRVRGEGQPQHF.